The next 24 T cell receptor beta chains were all read from a single sample in a study of control samples from healthy donors and cancer patients (dated by TCRdb to 2018 to 2020). The library was made by the immunoSEQ multiplex PCR assay. The clones in this table, taken by TCRdb from immuneACCESS, are in-frame only. Not every clone is retained; where verified, under half of the shortfall comes from an unresolved V gene, and the cause of the rest is unknown. Within this sample are some 79,000 clones, with about 90% of them counted one time only. The top ten hold around 3.8% of the sample. Sequencing used blood. Receptor source: a woman aged 45-60 years in good health.

The rearrangement joins TRBV30 to TRBJ2-1; D may be TRBD2 (6 bases). V shed 0 bases and J shed 5 bases, with 11 bases lying between them. The germline V gene encodes CDR1 GTSNPN and CDR2 SVGIG (reference sequence). The CDR3 is 14 amino acids. The CDR3 coding sequence is TGTGCCTGGAGTGTCCAGGACTACGACAATGAGCAGTTCTTC. Encoded protein: CAWSVQDYDNEQFF.

In this sample, this clone turned up once. This chain links TRBV4-1 with TRBJ2-1; 8 bases are shared with TRBD1. V was pared by 1 base and J by 7 bases, with 6 bases of the junction left unmatched. There are 15 residues in the CDR3. The germline V gene has CDR1 MGHRA and CDR2 YSYEKL. CDR3 bases: TGCGCCAGCAGCCAAGGAGTACAGGGGGAGAATGAGCAGTTCTTC. As protein: CASSQGVQGENEQFF.

This clone was observed a handful of times. The chain uses TRBV24-1 and TRBJ1-2; 7 bases agree with TRBD1. The CDR3 has 16 residues. Unmatched junction bases numbered 10, after V lost 1 base and J lost 6 bases. Germline values: CDR1 KGHDR, CDR2 SFDVKD. The CDR3 DNA reads TGTGCCACCAGTGATTTCGGGAGGGGGCGCAGGAATGGCTACACCTTC. This codes for CATSDFGRGRRNGYTF.

J is TRBJ2-7 and V is TRBV5-4; the match to TRBD1 covers 10 bases. The CDR3 sequence is 15 residues long. With V trimmed by 0 bases and J by 4 bases, 4 bases remained unmatched. The germline gives CDR1 SGHNT, CDR2 YYREEE (reference sequence). The CDR3 nucleotides are TGTGCCAGCAGCTTGGAGGGACAGGGGCTGTACGAGCAGTACTTC. Protein product: CASSLEGQGLYEQYF.

The rearrangement uses TRBV6-6 and TRBJ1-1; maybe TRBD1 (6 bases). Trimming cost V 2 bases and J 5 bases, with 15 bases left between them. Germline assignment: CDR1 MNHNY and CDR2 SVGAGI (reference sequence). This CDR3 contains 15 residues. The chain's CDR3 is CASSYRDRTRTEAFF. The CDR3 bases are TGTGCCAGCAGTTACCGCGACAGGACGAGAACTGAAGCTTTCTTT.

The gene calls are TRBV12-5 and TRBJ2-3, with a weak D call TRBD2 (6 bases). Germline CDR1 LGHNT, CDR2 FRNRAP. This CDR3 region has 16 residues. The V end was cut by 7 bases, the J end by 0 bases, with 17 bases between. The DNA of the CDR3 is TGTGCTAGTGCCCGCGGGGACTTCGGGAGCACAGATACGCAGTATTTT. It yields the protein CASARGDFGSTDTQYF.

The chain joins TRBV7-3 to TRBJ2-1; possible D gene TRBD2, 6 bases. With 4 bases removed from V and 2 bases from J, the gap between germline ends came to 12 bases. Germline V CDR1 and CDR2: SGHTA, FQGTGA. The CDR3 covers 15 residues. The CDR3 protein is CASSSSGYPYNEQFF. In nucleotides, the CDR3 is TGTGCCAGCAGCTCCAGCGGGTACCCCTACAATGAGCAGTTCTTC. Looking up the rest from reference TRBV7-3 and TRBJ2-1 gives the full variable domain: GAGVSQTPSNKVTEKGKYVELRCDPISGHTALYWYRQSLGQGPEFLIYFQGTGAADDSGLPNDRFFAVRPEGSVSTLKIQRTERGDSAVYLCASSSSGYPYNEQFFGPGTRLTVL.

CDR3 DNA sequence: TGTGCCAGCAGCCCACAGGGTCGGATTAAAGAGACCCAGTACTTC. It encodes CASSPQGRIKETQYF. This chain links TRBV14 with TRBJ2-5; D is perhaps TRBD1 (6 bases). CDR3 length: 15 amino acids. Germline CDR1 reads SGHDN; CDR2 reads FVKESK. Trimming removed 4 bases at V and 3 bases at J, with 15 bases between.

This rearrangement joins TRBV2 to TRBJ1-5, with D possibly TRBD1 on 6 matching bases. Germline V gene lookup returns CDR1 SNHLY and CDR2 FYNNEI. CDR3 length equals 17 residues. With 6 bases removed from V and 2 bases from J, the gap between germline ends came to 20 bases. CDR3 coding DNA: TGTGCCAGCAGGAGAGGGGGAGGCGGACTTGGCAATCAGCCCCAGCATTTT. This codes for CASRRGGGGLGNQPQHF. Full variable domain (missing parts from reference TRBV2 and TRBJ1-5): EPEVTQTPSHQVTQMGQEVILRCVPISNHLYFYWYRQILGQKVEFLVSFYNNEISEKSEIFDDQFSVERPDGSNFTLKIRSTKLEDSAMYFCASRRGGGGLGNQPQHFGDGTRLSIL.

The genes are TRBV19 and TRBJ2-2; tentatively, D is TRBD2 (6 bases). This CDR3 comprises 13 residues. Germline CDR1 and CDR2: LNHDA and SQIVND (reference sequence). The V and J ends lost 9 bases and 1 base respectively, with 9 bases between them. The CDR3 protein is CARMRGNTGELFF. The CDR3 DNA follows: TGTGCCAGGATGCGGGGGAACACCGGGGAGCTGTTTTTT. Combining the CDR3 with reference TRBV19 and TRBJ2-2 gives the whole variable domain DGGITQSPKYLFRKEGQNVTLSCEQNLNHDAMYWYRQDPGQGLRLIYYSQIVNDFQKGDIAEGYSVSREKKESFPLTVTSAQKNPTAFYLCARMRGNTGELFFGEGSRLTVL.

The genes are TRBV3-1 (or the pseudogene TRBV3-2) and TRBJ2-5; D not certain. Germline V gene lookup returns CDR1 LGHDT and CDR2 YNNKEL (reference sequence). This CDR3 spans 14 amino acids. Trimming removed 3 bases from V and 3 bases from J, with 11 bases in between. The CDR3 sequence: CASSHGPTKETQYF. The CDR3 coding sequence is TGTGCCAGCAGCCACGGACCCACTAAAGAGACCCAGTACTTC.

This clone was recorded a few times. The J gene is TRBJ1-5, the V gene TRBV28, with D perhaps TRBD1 (6 bases). With 7 bases removed from V and 7 bases from J, the gap between germline ends came to 11 bases. Germline CDR1 MDHEN, CDR2 SYDVKM. The CDR3 is 12 residues long. The CDR3 nucleotides read TGTGCCAGCACGGAACAGGGACAGCCCCAGCATTTT. Its translation: CASTEQGQPQHF.

This sequence joins TRBV13 and TRBJ2-7, with 15 bases aligning to TRBD2. The germline V gene encodes CDR1 PRHDT and CDR2 FYEKMQ (reference sequence). J gave up 5 bases and V 3 bases, and 5 bases lay outside the gene matches. This CDR3 has 16 amino acids. This CDR3 is CASSLRTSGRVDEQYF. The CDR3 DNA sequence: TGTGCCAGCAGCTTGAGGACTAGCGGGAGGGTTGACGAGCAGTACTTC.

The gene calls are TRBV4-2 and TRBJ2-7, with 7 bases aligning to TRBD1. The CDR3 totals 14 residues. From germline, CDR1 is LGHNA and CDR2 YNFKEQ. V shed 3 bases and J 0 bases; nucleotides not matched to a gene: 2. Written as DNA, the CDR3 is TGTGCCAGCAGCCAGGGACAGAGCTCCTACGAGCAGTACTTC. This translates into CASSQGQSSYEQYF.

This clone occurred once. This rearrangement joins TRBV11-2 to TRBJ2-7; tentatively, D is TRBD2 (6 bases). Looked up from germline, CDR1 is SGHAT and CDR2 is FQNNGV. This CDR3 spans 18 amino acids. V was clipped by 2 bases and J by 0 bases, with 20 bases between them. The CDR3 nucleotides read TGTGCCAGCAGCTTACCCCGTGGGGGAGGCAGGAGCTCCTACGAGCAGTACTTC. It encodes CASSLPRGGGRSSYEQYF.

The CDR3 sequence is CASSLRVRNYGYTF. The CDR3 bases are TGTGCCAGCAGCTTGCGGGTCCGTAACTATGGCTACACCTTC. The J gene is TRBJ1-2, the V gene TRBV7-9; D is unclear. Looked up from germline, CDR1 is SEHNR and CDR2 is FQNEAQ (reference sequence). Trimming pared 3 bases from V and 1 base from J, leaving 9 bases between. CDR3 length: 14 amino acids.

This clone was seen just once. The V call is TRBV24-1, the J call TRBJ2-5; TRBD1 matches 7 bases. This CDR3 comprises 15 residues. Unmatched junction bases numbered 2, after V lost 1 base and J lost 1 base. CDR1 is KGHDR and CDR2 is SFDVKD in the germline V gene. CDR3 nucleotides: TGTGCCACCAGTGATTTTGACAGGGTCCAAGAGACCCAGTACTTC. Translated: CATSDFDRVQETQYF.

This clone was seen just once. The J gene is TRBJ2-2, the V gene TRBV7-3; 7 positions agree with TRBD1. CDR1 is SGHTA, CDR2 FQGTGA, per germline. J lost 6 bases, V lost 1 base, and 5 bases had no gene match. The CDR3 has 15 amino acids. The CDR3 nucleotides are TGTGCCAGCAGCTTAAAGGGGGCCCCGGCCGGGGAGCTGTTTTTT. It specifies CASSLKGAPAGELFF.

The chain uses TRBV18 and TRBJ1-2; D gene ambiguous. Germline V gives CDR1 KGHSH, CDR2 LQKENI. The CDR3 runs 16 residues. The germline V and J ends were trimmed by 1 base and 0 bases, with 12 bases remaining between them. CDR3 nucleotide sequence: TGTGCCAGCTCACCACAGTCGTCGAGCACTAACTATGGCTACACCTTC. It is translated as CASSPQSSSTNYGYTF.

This clone was detected once. The chain has TRBV29-1 and TRBJ2-1; 8 positions match TRBD2. The CDR3 totals 13 residues. V gave up 7 bases and J gave up 7 bases; unmatched junction bases: 9. In germline, CDR1 is SQVTM, CDR2 ANQGSEA. DNA of the CDR3: TGCAGCGGGGGTAGCGGGACTGGGAATGAGCAGTTCTTC. Translating it yields CSGGSGTGNEQFF.

This clone was observed once. Other DNA variants within this sample encode the same CDR3. The V gene is TRBV19, the J gene TRBJ2-1, with 12 bases identical to TRBD2. Losses at the gene ends were 6 bases for V and 0 bases for J; bases not matched to a gene: 3. The length of the CDR3 is 16 residues. CDR1 is LNHDA and CDR2 is SQIVND in the germline V gene (reference sequence). The CDR3 sequence: CASSLAGGSSYNEQFF. The CDR3 DNA reads as TGTGCCAGTAGCCTAGCGGGAGGGAGCTCCTACAATGAGCAGTTCTTC.

The chain has TRBV27 and TRBJ2-3; D may match TRBD1 or TRBD2 (5 bases each). CDR1 and CDR2 (germline): MNHEY, SMNVEV (reference sequence). With 3 bases removed from V and 8 bases from J, the gap between germline ends came to 12 bases. The CDR3 runs 13 residues. CDR3 nucleotides: TGTGCCAGCAGTTTTGTTGGGGACGGTACGCAGTATTTT. This translates into CASSFVGDGTQYF.

This chain uses TRBV30 with TRBJ1-3, with D unclear. CDR3 length: 14 amino acids. CDR1 and CDR2 (germline): GTSNPN, SVGIG (reference sequence). The V end lost 1 base, the J end lost 0 bases, and 7 bases lay between the germline ends. The CDR3 nucleotides are TGTGCCTGGAGTGCCGGATCCTCTGGAAACACCATATATTTT. As protein: CAWSAGSSGNTIYF.

This sequence joins TRBV28 and TRBJ1-5; D unclear. Germline V lookup: CDR1 MDHEN, CDR2 SYDVKM. V lost 8 bases and J lost 3, with 14 bases in between. This CDR3 region has 14 residues. The CDR3: CASGDGNFNQPQHF. Here the CDR3 DNA reads TGTGCCAGCGGAGACGGTAACTTCAATCAGCCCCAGCATTTT.